The 22 T cell receptor beta chains presented below share a single source sample, sequenced in a study of blood T cells in healthy people across ages. A second PCR of roughly 7 to 11 cycles used a sample-barcoded 5' primer and a J-beta primer mix. TCRdb used MiXCR to reprocess the 5' RACE reads, holding one entry per CDR3 protein. The top ten hold less than 8% of the sample, which has some 1.4 million distinct CDR3 sequences, around 39% seen once. Sample: blood. Source of these receptors: a woman aged 18 to 35 in good health.

In this sample, this clonotype turned up once. At one end the junction does not follow the germline gene, possibly because of a read error. V usage is TRBV2 and J usage is TRBJ1-2; D unclear. Germline loops: CDR1 SNHLY, CDR2 FYNNEI. This CDR3 comprises 15 residues. The CDR3 DNA reads as TGTGCCAGCAGGGGGTCTCAGGACCTGAACTATGCCTACACCTTC. It specifies CASRGSQDLNYAYTF. Full variable domain (rest looked up from reference TRBV2 and TRBJ1-2): EPEVTQTPSHQVTQMGQEVILRCVPISNHLYFYWYRQILGQKVEFLVSFYNNEISEKSEIFDDQFSVERPDGSNFTLKIRSTKLEDSAMYFCASRGSQDLNYAYTFGSGTRLTVV.

The J gene is TRBJ1-2, the V gene TRBV6-5; no clear D gene. V lost 0 bases and J 0 bases, leaving 14 bases between the germline ends. This CDR3 is 17 amino acids long. CDR1 is MNHEY, CDR2 SVGAGI, per germline. CDR3: CASSYSVGGRTNYGYTF. The CDR3 DNA sequence: TGTGCCAGCAGTTACTCGGTTGGCGGCAGAACTAACTATGGCTACACCTTC.

In this sample, this clonotype turned up many times. This chain connects TRBV5-6 to TRBJ2-7; D is possibly TRBD1 (6 bases). The CDR3 runs to 19 residues. Germline lookup yields CDR1 SGHDT and CDR2 YYEEEE. Trimming removed 1 base from V and 0 bases from J, with 23 bases in between. The CDR3 region has the DNA TGTGCCAGCAGCTTGTCCTACCCCACCGGACAGCGCACCTCCTACGAGCAGTACTTC. Translating gives CASSLSYPTGQRTSYEQYF.

The V call is TRBV7-6, the J call TRBJ2-1, with 7 bases aligning to TRBD1. Trimming cost V 10 bases and J 7 bases; bases outside gene matches: 13. Germline loops: CDR1 SGHVS, CDR2 FNYEAQ. This CDR3 contains 14 residues. The CDR3 reads CAIRGPSPENEQFF. The CDR3, as DNA: TGTGCCATTAGGGGGCCTTCTCCCGAGAATGAGCAGTTCTTC.

V is TRBV7-9 and J is TRBJ1-2; TRBD1 is a possible D gene (5 bases). Trimming shortened V by 4 bases and J by 0 bases, and 15 bases separated the two germline ends. The germline gives CDR1 SEHNR, CDR2 FQNEAQ (reference sequence). The CDR3 consists of 16 residues. The CDR3 nucleotides read TGTGCCAGCAGCTCCAGACAGTTTAGAGCTAACTATGGCTACACCTTC. This translates into CASSSRQFRANYGYTF. Based on the CDR3 plus reference TRBV7-9 and TRBJ1-2, the full variable domain is DTGVSQNPRHKITKRGQNVTFRCDPISEHNRLYWYRQTLGQGPEFLTYFQNEAQLEKSRLLSDRFSAERPKGSFSTLEIQRTEQGDSAMYLCASSSRQFRANYGYTFGSGTRLTVV.

This chain connects TRBV3-1 to TRBJ2-3; the match to TRBD2 covers 10 bases. The ends lost 4 bases at V and 3 bases at J; junction bases unmatched: 10. This CDR3 is 17 amino acids long. CDR1 and CDR2 (germline): LGHDT, YNNKEL (reference sequence). The CDR3 DNA reads TGTGCCAGCAGCCCCTCCTCCGGGACTAGCGTGACAGATACGCAGTATTTT. This codes for CASSPSSGTSVTDTQYF.

The chain couples TRBV10-3 to TRBJ2-5; 9 bases align to TRBD2. After removal of 8 bases from V and 2 bases from J, the junction contained 6 bases not matched to a gene. CDR1 is ENHRY and CDR2 is SYGVKD in the germline V gene. This CDR3 is 14 amino acids long. The CDR3 coding sequence is TGTGCCATCGTGGCTAGCGGGACACAAGAGACCCAGTACTTC. Translating it yields CAIVASGTQETQYF.

The chain carries TRBV29-1 and TRBJ2-1, with D maybe TRBD2 (6 bases). V was cut by 3 bases and J by 0 bases, with 18 bases left in between. The germline gives CDR1 SQVTM, CDR2 ANQGSEA. The CDR3 is 17 residues long. Here the CDR3 reads CSVEGRGTGSSYNEQFF. CDR3 DNA sequence: TGCAGCGTTGAGGGTAGAGGGACTGGAAGCTCCTACAATGAGCAGTTCTTC.

The CDR3 here is CASSEGGLVLRMPYEQYF. The CDR3 nucleotides read TGTGCCAGCAGTGAAGGGGGACTAGTCCTCCGCATGCCCTACGAGCAGTACTTC. This chain uses TRBV6-1 with TRBJ2-7; TRBD2 matches 8 bases. The CDR3 covers 18 residues. Germline V gene data show CDR1 as MNHNS and CDR2 as SASEGT. Trimming at V came to 1 base and at J to 2 bases, leaving 13 bases not matched to a gene.

The rearrangement uses TRBV7-9 and TRBJ2-7; D assignment may be TRBD1 or TRBD2 (5 bases each). The V gene lost 4 bases and the J gene lost 3 bases, with 19 bases spanning the gap. Germline V gene data show CDR1 as SEHNR and CDR2 as FQNEAQ (reference sequence). This CDR3 is built from 16 residues. This CDR3 reads CASSSREGKKGYEQYF. CDR3 in DNA: TGTGCCAGCAGCTCCAGAGAGGGGAAGAAGGGCTACGAGCAGTACTTC.

This chain uses TRBV13 with TRBJ2-7, with D unclear. Germline V gives CDR1 PRHDT, CDR2 FYEKMQ (reference sequence). Trimming removed 3 bases from V and 0 bases from J, with 9 bases in between. This CDR3 has 14 residues. The CDR3 nucleotides read TGTGCCAGCAGCTTTGGCGAGAGCTCCTACGAGCAGTACTTC. Its protein product is CASSFGESSYEQYF.

The chain is built from TRBV20-1 and TRBJ2-1; no firm D call. Between the trimmed V and J ends, which lost 0 bases and 6 bases, there was a span of 12 bases. The CDR3 loop spans 14 amino acids. Germline CDR1 DFQATT, CDR2 SNEGSKA (reference sequence). Written as DNA, the CDR3 is TGCAGTGCTAGAGACCCGGACGCAACCAATGAGCAGTTCTTC. Translated, it gives CSARDPDATNEQFF.

The chain recombines TRBV29-1 with TRBJ1-5; D is perhaps TRBD1 (5 bases). This CDR3 region has 11 residues. Germline values: CDR1 SQVTM, CDR2 ANQGSEA. V shed 7 bases and J shed 12 bases, with 16 bases lying between them. The CDR3 loop reads CSALAGRLQHF. CDR3 in DNA: TGCAGCGCCCTCGCGGGGCGGCTCCAGCATTTT.

The chain has TRBV20-1 and TRBJ2-3, with D possibly TRBD2 on 5 matching bases. The V end was cut by 3 bases, the J end by 6 bases, with 16 bases between. The CDR3 runs to 14 residues. CDR1 is DFQATT, CDR2 SNEGSKA, per germline (reference sequence). The CDR3 here is CSASSPLGGDTQYF. DNA for the CDR3: TGCAGTGCTAGTTCCCCCCTGGGCGGGGATACGCAGTATTTT.

Concerning this clonotype itself: At one of its ends the junction is not consistent with the germline gene, which may arise from a read error. The chain has TRBV3-1 and TRBJ1-6; D perhaps matches TRBD1 (5 bases). The CDR3 totals 14 residues. CDR1 LGHDT and CDR2 YNNKEL come from the germline V gene (reference sequence). The CDR3 sequence is CTSSQVGTNSPLHF. CDR3 sequence (DNA): TGTACCAGCAGCCAAGTAGGGACGAATTCACCCCTCCACTTT. The full variable domain, its missing parts supplied by reference TRBV3-1 and TRBJ1-6, is DTAVSQTPKYLVTQMGNDKSIKCEQNLGHDTMYWYKQDSKKFLKIMFSYNNKELIINETVPNRFSPKSPDKAHLNLHINSLELGDSAVYFCTSSQVGTNSPLHFGNGTRLTVT.

A few counts support this clonotype. The rearrangement links TRBV29-1 to TRBJ2-1; TRBD2 matches 11 bases. CDR1 is SQVTM, CDR2 ANQGSEA, per germline. V lost 6 bases and J lost 9; bases outside the gene matches: 13. This CDR3 region has 15 residues. CDR3 residues: CSVVGIAGGPGEQFF. CDR3 nucleotide sequence: TGCAGCGTCGTAGGTATAGCGGGAGGGCCGGGTGAGCAGTTCTTC.

The chain recombines TRBV2 with TRBJ2-4, with TRBD2 matching 12 bases. The V gene end was trimmed by 6 bases and the J gene end by 0 bases; junction bases not matched to a gene: 9. The CDR3 has 18 amino acids. Looked up from germline, CDR1 is SNHLY and CDR2 is FYNNEI. The CDR3 bases are TGTGCCAGCAGAGAACGACTAGCGGGGGACGAAGCCAAAAACATTCAGTACTTC. This encodes CASRERLAGDEAKNIQYF.

This clonotype was counted a few times. CDR3 DNA: TGTGCCAGCAGCTTGAGACTACAAGGCAAGACCCAGTACTTC. Amino acid sequence: CASSLRLQGKTQYF. The genes are TRBV5-6 and TRBJ2-5, with a tentative D call TRBD2 (5 bases). Trimming removed 1 base at V and 6 bases at J, with 13 bases between. CDR1 is SGHDT and CDR2 is YYEEEE in the germline V gene. CDR3 size: 14 residues.

The V call is TRBV7-9, the J call TRBJ2-7; D not resolved. Germline V gene data show CDR1 as SEHNR and CDR2 as FQNEAQ (reference sequence). This CDR3 is 12 amino acids long. The germline V and J ends were trimmed by 6 bases and 12 bases, with 18 bases remaining between them. The chain's CDR3 is CASRTDSLGAYF. The CDR3, as DNA: TGTGCCAGCAGGACCGACTCCCTTGGAGCGTACTTC.

Note on this clonotype: One end of the junction is discordant with germline, which a read error may explain. The J gene is TRBJ1-5, the V gene TRBV12-3 or TRBV12-4, with D unclear. The CDR3 consists of 12 residues. CDR3 bases: TGTGCCAGCAGTTTAGATTCTGGGCCCCGGCATTTT. Its protein product is CASSLDSGPRHF.

J is TRBJ2-7 and V is TRBV25-1; D possibly corresponds to TRBD1 (5 bases). The CDR3 spans 16 residues. Germline CDR1 is MGHDK and CDR2 is SYGVNS. V lost 0 bases and J lost 0, with 12 bases in between. DNA for the CDR3: TGTGCCAGCAGTGAATATCCGGCAGGGCACTCCTACGAGCAGTACTTC. Translation gives CASSEYPAGHSYEQYF.

This clonotype appeared many times. The gene calls are TRBV20-1 and TRBJ2-7; D is possibly TRBD2 (6 bases). This CDR3 region has 12 residues. Deletions cut 4 bases from V and 4 bases from J, with 11 bases between. Per germline, CDR1 DFQATT and CDR2 SNEGSKA (reference sequence). The DNA for the CDR3 is TGCAGTGCTACCCCACGGGGGTACGAGCAGTACTTC. It specifies CSATPRGYEQYF.